The 21 T cell receptor beta chains in this list originate from one sample, sequenced in a study of vaccination and CD4 T cells after COVID-19. Cultured CD4+ T-cell DNA underwent Oncomine TCR Beta short-read sequencing. TCRdb re-analysed the PCR reads in MiXCR, keeping a single row per CDR3 protein. The sample carries some 14,000 distinct CDR3 sequences, about 69% recorded once. Their target antigens are unknown. Stated treatment: approximately nine-day PBMC culture with coronavirus spike peptide pools or control peptides (ViraFEST assay). Specimen: CD4+ T cells from blood, cultured in vitro. The receptors originated from a human donor who had recovered from COVID-19.

This chain links TRBV7-2 with TRBJ1-2; a possible D gene is TRBD1 (5 bases). Per germline, CDR1 SGHTA and CDR2 FQGNSA. The CDR3 is made up of 13 amino acids. The V and J ends lost 5 bases and 2 bases respectively, with 9 bases between them. The CDR3 reads CASSRPGNYGYTF. CDR3 in DNA: TGTGCCAGCAGCCGTCCAGGGAACTATGGCTACACCTTC.

As DNA, the CDR3 is TGTGCCAGCAGCTTAATGGGTGGGGGAGAGACCCAGTACTTC. This sequence encodes CASSLMGGGETQYF. The V and J genes are TRBV7-3 and TRBJ2-5, with D perhaps TRBD1 or TRBD2 (5 bases each). This CDR3 is built from 14 residues. Germline loops: CDR1 SGHTA, CDR2 FQGTGA. V dropped 1 base and J dropped 4 bases, with 10 bases sitting between them.

V gene TRBV20-1 combines with J gene TRBJ2-7; D ambiguous. This CDR3 comprises 11 residues. Looked up from germline, CDR1 is DFQATT and CDR2 is SNEGSKA (reference sequence). Trimming stripped 1 base from V and 6 bases from J, with 7 bases between. CDR3 coding DNA: TGCAGTGCTAGAGCGGACGGCGAGCAGTACTTC. Protein: CSARADGEQYF.

The chain links TRBV19 to TRBJ1-1; TRBD1 aligns across 7 bases. The length of the CDR3 is 16 residues. Unmatched junction bases numbered 12, after V lost 6 bases and J lost 2 bases. Germline assignment: CDR1 LNHDA and CDR2 SQIVND (reference sequence). The chain's CDR3 is CASSSERDSSNTEAFF. The CDR3 DNA reads as TGTGCCAGTAGCTCGGAGAGGGACAGTTCCAACACTGAAGCTTTCTTT.

The chain combines TRBV21-1 with TRBJ1-5; the table's D call TRBD1 went unverified against the DNA. TRBV21-1 is a known pseudogene. The CDR3 runs to 16 residues. This CDR3 is CASSSRTGGCNQPQHF. The CDR3 nucleotides are TGTGCCAGCAGCTCACGAACAGGGGGCTGCAATCAGCCCCAGCATTTT.

This clonotype was observed a single time. DNA of the CDR3: TGTGCCAGCGGGGACAAGAGCACAGATACGCAGTATTTT. Translated, it gives CASGDKSTDTQYF. The chain links TRBV21-1 to TRBJ2-3; the table assigns TRBD1, which was not confirmed against the DNA. TRBV21-1 counts as a pseudogene. The CDR3 runs 13 residues.

This clonotype was observed a few times. The rearrangement links TRBV20-1 to TRBJ1-2; D is uncertain. V was trimmed by 3 bases and J by 5 bases, leaving 16 bases between them. CDR1 is DFQATT, CDR2 SNEGSKA, per germline (reference sequence). This CDR3 contains 14 residues. The CDR3 spells CSASWHPTGYGYTF. The CDR3 coding sequence is TGCAGTGCTAGCTGGCATCCCACTGGGTATGGCTACACCTTC.

The sample holds a few counts of this clonotype. The CDR3 nucleotides read TGTGCCAGCAGCTCCATGGGACACAGCTCCTACGAGCAGTACTTC. The encoded protein is CASSSMGHSSYEQYF. The gene calls are TRBV11-2 and TRBJ2-7, with D possibly matching TRBD1 (6 bases). CDR3 size: 15 residues. Germline-derived CDR1 and CDR2 are SGHAT and FQNNGV. V lost 4 bases and J 0 bases, leaving 13 bases between the germline ends.

The chain carries TRBV6-1 and TRBJ2-1, with TRBD1 as a possible D gene (6 bases). Trimming stripped 11 bases from V and 2 bases from J, with 13 bases between. This CDR3 is 13 amino acids long. Germline CDR1 reads MNHNS; CDR2 reads SASEGT. Written as DNA, the CDR3 is TGTGCCGCCCATGGGGGCGCCTACAATGAGCAGTTCTTC. Encoded protein: CAAHGGAYNEQFF.

The genes are TRBV6-5 and TRBJ1-2; D gene ambiguous. Germline CDR1 and CDR2: MNHEY and SVGAGI. The germline V and J ends were trimmed by 0 bases and 0 bases, with 11 bases remaining between them. This CDR3 contains 16 residues. CDR3 in amino acids: CASSYSGSPTNYGYTF. The CDR3 DNA follows: TGTGCCAGCAGTTACTCGGGGAGCCCCACTAACTATGGCTACACCTTC.

The rearrangement uses TRBV7-2 and TRBJ2-3; possible D gene TRBD1, 6 bases. V was pared by 10 bases and J by 1 base, with 15 bases between. The CDR3 loop spans 14 amino acids. The germline V gene encodes CDR1 SGHTA and CDR2 FQGNSA. CDR3: CATRDISRTDTQYF. In DNA, the CDR3 is TGTGCCACCCGGGACATAAGTCGCACAGATACGCAGTATTTT.

The V gene is TRBV15, the J gene TRBJ1-5, with no clear D. There are 12 residues in the CDR3. Germline V gives CDR1 LNHNV, CDR2 YYDKDF (reference sequence). V was trimmed by 3 bases and J by 7 bases, leaving 7 bases between them. This CDR3 reads CATSRLGQPQHF. In DNA, the CDR3 is TGTGCCACCAGCAGGTTAGGGCAGCCCCAGCATTTT.

The chain employs TRBV2 and TRBJ1-2, with TRBD1 matching 7 bases. Germline loops: CDR1 SNHLY, CDR2 FYNNEI. There are 13 residues in the CDR3. With V trimmed by 8 bases and J by 3 bases, 6 bases remained unmatched. The CDR3 is CASLSDRDYGYTF. CDR3 nucleotides: TGTGCCAGCCTTTCAGACAGGGACTATGGCTACACCTTC.

This clonotype was counted a few times. The CDR3 here is CSARLGGRSGKGQETQYF. DNA for the CDR3: TGCAGTGCTAGATTGGGGGGGCGGAGCGGGAAGGGCCAAGAGACCCAGTACTTC. The genes are TRBV20-1 and TRBJ2-5, with a possible D match to TRBD2 (7 bases). Trimming took 2 bases from V and 1 from J, leaving 23 bases between them. The CDR3 runs to 18 residues. Germline CDR1 reads DFQATT; CDR2 reads SNEGSKA (reference sequence).

V gene TRBV19 combines with J gene TRBJ1-3; no firm D call. Trimming removed 10 bases from V and 6 bases from J, with 7 bases in between. The CDR3 totals 10 residues. CDR1 and CDR2 from the germline V gene are LNHDA and SQIVND (reference sequence). The CDR3 loop is CATLQNTIYF. CDR3 bases: TGTGCCACCCTTCAAAACACCATATATTTT.

This chain connects TRBV30 to TRBJ1-6; TRBD1 is a possible D gene (5 bases). V lost 1 base, J lost 7 bases, and 20 bases lay in between. Germline loops: CDR1 GTSNPN, CDR2 SVGIG (reference sequence). The CDR3 has 17 residues. The CDR3 DNA reads as TGTGCCTGGAGTGGACCCACAGGAGGGTTATTGAATTCACCCCTCCACTTT. Its translation: CAWSGPTGGLLNSPLHF.

V is TRBV28 and J is TRBJ2-2; D is undetermined. CDR1 and CDR2 from the germline V gene are MDHEN and SYDVKM. The CDR3 is 12 residues long. The V end lost 2 bases, the J end lost 6 bases, and 4 bases lay between the germline ends. The CDR3 loop reads CASSLRSGELFF. The DNA of the CDR3 is TGTGCCAGCAGTTTAAGGTCCGGGGAGCTGTTTTTT.

The chain is built from TRBV27 and TRBJ2-7; perhaps TRBD1 as D (8 bases). There are 18 residues in the CDR3. Germline V gives CDR1 MNHEY, CDR2 SMNVEV (reference sequence). Trimming removed 6 bases from V and 7 bases from J, with 31 bases in between. CDR3 in amino acids: CASSREAGGAGESAEQYF. The DNA of the CDR3 is TGTGCCAGCAGCCGTGAGGCAGGGGGCGCGGGGGAGAGTGCAGAGCAGTACTTC.

The genes are TRBV6-5 and TRBJ2-1, with D perhaps matching TRBD2 (6 bases). Trimming cost V 4 bases and J 7 bases, with 17 bases left between them. The germline CDR1 and CDR2 sequences are MNHEY and SVGAGI. This CDR3 comprises 15 residues. The CDR3 spells CASSSPGSLSNEQFF. Here the CDR3 DNA reads TGTGCCAGCAGTTCTCCCGGGAGCTTGAGTAATGAGCAGTTCTTC.

The chain is built from TRBV20-1 and TRBJ2-3; 7 positions match TRBD2. Germline V gene data show CDR1 as DFQATT and CDR2 as SNEGSKA (reference sequence). This CDR3 is built from 15 residues. The trim removed 0 bases at V and 4 bases at J, leaving 7 bases unmatched. CDR3 in DNA: TGCAGTGCTAGAGACCCGACTAGCAGGTCAGATACGCAGTATTTT. It codes for CSARDPTSRSDTQYF.

This chain joins TRBV7-6 and TRBJ2-7; TRBD1 matches 10 bases. The germline gives CDR1 SGHVS, CDR2 FNYEAQ. With 5 bases clipped from V and 1 base from J, the junction kept 5 bases outside the gene matches. The CDR3 consists of 15 residues. The chain's CDR3 is CASSTRQGASYEQYF. The DNA of the CDR3 is TGTGCCAGCAGCACGAGACAGGGGGCATCCTACGAGCAGTACTTC.